Listed below are T cell receptor beta chains from one sample, sequenced in a study of T cells in Graves' hyperthyroidism and ophthalmopathy. MiXCR was run by TCRdb on the multiplex PCR reads, yielding one entry per CDR3 protein. Among 450,000 to 700,000 distinct CDR3 sequences listed, about 45% were seen once. What was sequenced was peripheral blood or thyroid tissue (not recorded which). Receptors were obtained from a young woman with Graves' hyperthyroidism. Both conserved end residues are part of each CDR3. A D gene is named only where the DNA matches it firmly. A row's size may be missing; if present it is once, few, many or a size class.

TRBV24-1	TRBJ1-2	-	many	CATSDRSNYGYTF	TGTGCCACCAGCGACCGATCCAACTATGGCTACACCTTC
TRBV7-8	TRBJ2-1	TRBD1	once	CASSLTGGGQGHNEQFF	TGTGCCAGCAGCTTAACAGGAGGGGGACAGGGGCACAATGAGCAGTTCTTC
TRBV2	TRBJ2-2	TRBD2	many	CASRRPSGRTGELFF	TGTGCCTCCAGAAGACCTAGCGGGCGCACCGGGGAGCTGTTTTTT
TRBV5-1	TRBJ1-2	-	many	CASSLRRGSAVEGYTF	TGCGCCAGCAGCTTGAGGAGGGGATCGGCGGTGGAAGGCTACACCTTC
TRBV27	TRBJ2-7	TRBD2	many	CASSRAPSGIDYEQYF	TGTGCCAGCAGTCGAGCCCCTAGCGGGATAGACTACGAGCAGTACTTC
TRBV10-3	TRBJ1-1	TRBD1	-	CAITPGPQGDTEAVF	TGTGCCATCACGCCGGGGCCGCAGGGGGACACTGAAGCTGTCTTT
TRBV20-1	TRBJ2-2	TRBD2	-	CSANRGGRIGELFF	TGCAGTGCCAACCGGGGGGGGCGTATCGGGGAGCTGTTTTTT
TRBV20-1	TRBJ2-7	-	few	CSAPRGTPSYEQYF	TGCAGTGCTCCTCGGGGTACTCCCTCCTACGAGCAGTACTTC
TRBV7-2	TRBJ2-7	-	-	CASSLASGSEFF	TGTGCCAGCAGCTTAGCTAGCGGTTCGGAGTTCTTC
TRBV2	TRBJ1-2	TRBD1	many	CASSEGQLNYGYTF	TGTGCCAGCAGTGAGGGACAGCTAAACTATGGCTACACCTTC
TRBV2	TRBJ2-5	-	-	CASSHLRGGETQYF	TGTGCCAGCAGCCACCTAAGGGGCGGGGAGACCCAGTACTTC
TRBV24-1	TRBJ2-7	-	few	CATGTSYEQYF	TGTGCCACCGGGACGAGCTACGAGCAGTACTTC
TRBV15	TRBJ1-2	-	many	CATSRDLTVANYGYTF	TGTGCCACCAGCAGAGATTTGACAGTAGCTAACTATGGCTACACCTTC
TRBV28	TRBJ2-7	-	many	CASSPWAGQGSYEQYF	TGTGCCAGCAGCCCTTGGGCGGGTCAAGGATCCTACGAGCAGTACTTC
TRBV10-3	TRBJ1-5	-	many	CAARGIGRNQPQHF	TGTGCCGCCAGGGGTATCGGGCGCAATCAGCCCCAGCATTTT
TRBV5-5	TRBJ2-5	TRBD2	many	CASSQPGLALQETQYF	TGTGCCAGCAGCCAACCGGGACTAGCGCTTCAAGAGACCCAGTACTTC
TRBV6-5	TRBJ1-2	-	many	CASIKTVNYGYTF	TGTGCCAGCATAAAGACGGTGAACTATGGCTACACCTTC
TRBV12-3/TRBV12-4	TRBJ2-5	-	many	CASRDTNLQETQYF	TGTGCCAGCAGGGACACTAACCTACAAGAGACCCAGTACTTC
TRBV15	TRBJ2-5	-	many	CATSRDRGEETQYF	TGTGCCACCAGCAGAGATCGAGGGGAAGAGACCCAGTACTTC
TRBV18	TRBJ2-7	-	few	CASSPTSKSEQYF	TGTGCCAGCTCACCCACGAGTAAGTCCGAGCAGTACTTC
TRBV15	TRBJ2-7	-	many	CATSRDYELYEQYF	TGTGCCACCAGCAGAGATTACGAGCTATACGAGCAGTACTTC
TRBV10-1	TRBJ1-1	-	many	CASSGDLNTEAFF	TGCGCCAGCAGTGGGGACCTGAACACTGAAGCTTTCTTT
TRBV4-1	TRBJ1-3	TRBD1	-	CASSPRDRGYFGNTIYF	TGCGCCAGCAGCCCCCGGGACAGGGGTTACTTTGGAAACACCATATATTTT
TRBV20-1	TRBJ1-1	-	-	CSAAQTSGNTEAFF	TGCAGTGCTGCTCAGACTAGCGGGAACACTGAAGCTTTCTTT